One sample yielded the 14 T cell receptor beta chains listed below, sequenced in a study of Ad26.COV2.S vaccination and SARS-CoV-2 variants. Treatment specified: approximately 18 received Ad26.COV2.S at low or high dose, single or two shots; about 5 received placebo; per-sample allocation not given. Following the first vaccine or placebo injection, samples were taken on day 63. Assay: immunoSEQ multiplex PCR; the TCRdb copy retains only in-frame clones and omits some. The sample lists a few hundred thousand clones; roughly 91% were seen once. The material was peripheral blood, obtained in a trial of Ad26.COV2.S vaccine versus placebo. The receptors were gathered from a person aged 18-65 years who received the Ad26.COV2.S COVID-19 vaccine or a placebo.

In this sample, this clone turned up once. The V gene is TRBV7-9, the J gene TRBJ2-5, with TRBD2 matching over 8 bases. The germline V gene encodes CDR1 SEHNR and CDR2 FQNEAQ (reference sequence). V was clipped by 6 bases and J by 5 bases; unmatched bases: 8. This CDR3 has 14 amino acids. Here the CDR3 reads CASRAGGLGETQYF. DNA of the CDR3: TGTGCCAGCAGGGCGGGGGGCCTCGGTGAGACCCAGTACTTC.

About this clone: This same CDR3 is encoded by further DNA sequences in the sample. This chain joins TRBV3-1 (or the pseudogene TRBV3-2) and TRBJ1-3; D not certain. Trimming pared 1 base from V and 4 bases from J, leaving 8 bases between. This CDR3 comprises 14 residues. Germline CDR1 and CDR2: LGHDT and YNNKEL (reference sequence). The CDR3 protein is CASSQAGSGNTIYF. CDR3 bases: TGTGCCAGCAGCCAAGCGGGGTCCGGAAACACCATATATTTT.

The V and J genes are TRBV19 and TRBJ2-7, with D perhaps TRBD1 (6 bases). The V and J ends lost 3 bases and 2 bases respectively, with 11 bases between them. This CDR3 contains 14 residues. Germline V gene data show CDR1 as LNHDA and CDR2 as SQIVND (reference sequence). The CDR3, as DNA: TGTGCCAGTAGTATCATGCCAGGGGCCTACGAGCAGTACTTC. Translated: CASSIMPGAYEQYF.

This sequence joins TRBV5-8 and TRBJ1-1; no clear D gene. Trimming took off 4 bases at V and 3 bases at J, with 13 bases between the two ends. CDR3 length: 14 amino acids. Germline V gene lookup returns CDR1 SGHTS and CDR2 YDEGEE. CDR3 bases: TGTGCCAGCAGCCACCCGGGTGCGTACACTGAAGCTTTCTTT. It specifies CASSHPGAYTEAFF.

The V gene is TRBV7-9, the J gene TRBJ2-3, with a possible D match to TRBD1 (6 bases). Germline CDR1 SEHNR, CDR2 FQNEAQ (reference sequence). The germline V and J ends were trimmed by 3 bases and 1 base, with 11 bases remaining between them. The CDR3 contains 15 residues. The CDR3 DNA reads as TGTGCCAGCAGCTTGGGGGCGTACGGCACAGATACGCAGTATTTT. Translation: CASSLGAYGTDTQYF.

The chain employs TRBV27 and TRBJ2-7, with D tentatively TRBD1 or TRBD2 (5 bases each). The length of the CDR3 is 13 residues. V was clipped by 3 bases and J by 4 bases, with 10 bases between them. Germline-derived CDR1 and CDR2 are MNHEY and SMNVEV (reference sequence). CDR3 nucleotides: TGTGCCAGCAGTTTGGGACCTAATTACGAGCAGTACTTC. It yields the protein CASSLGPNYEQYF.

The rearrangement links TRBV5-6 to TRBJ1-2; the match to TRBD1 covers 7 bases. From germline, CDR1 is SGHDT and CDR2 YYEEEE. CDR3 length: 16 amino acids. V shed 4 bases and J 8 bases; nucleotides not matched to a gene: 17. The CDR3 here is CASSQRGQLMGWGYTF. The CDR3 DNA reads as TGTGCCAGCAGCCAGCGGGGACAGCTTATGGGATGGGGCTACACCTTC. The whole variable domain, remainder taken from reference TRBV5-6 and TRBJ1-2, is DAGVTQSPTHLIKTRGQQVTLRCSPKSGHDTVSWYQQALGQGPQFIFQYYEEEERQRGNFPDRFSGHQFPNYSSELNVNALLLGDSALYLCASSQRGQLMGWGYTFGSGTRLTVV.

The rearrangement joins TRBV12-5 to TRBJ1-2, with 7 bases lining up with TRBD1. The junction had 10 bases not matched to a gene; V was cut back by 3 bases and J by 6 bases. The CDR3 runs to 15 residues. CDR1 and CDR2 (germline): LGHNT, FRNRAP. The CDR3 DNA reads as TGTGCTAGTGGTTTCCTCGACAGGGAATACCATGGCTACACCTTC. This codes for CASGFLDREYHGYTF.

Turning to this clone: The junction does not match germline at one end; this may be a read error. The chain joins TRBV7-7 to TRBJ1-3, with D tentatively TRBD1 (5 bases). The CDR3 length is 15 residues. The germline CDR1 and CDR2 sequences are SSHAT and FNYEAQ (reference sequence). CDR3 amino acids: CASSLDSRSGNTIYF. For the CDR3, the DNA is TGTGCTAGCAGCCTTGACAGCCGCTCTGGAAACACCATATATTTT.

The gene calls are TRBV6-5 and TRBJ1-4; no clear D gene. The CDR3 is made up of 16 amino acids. Trimming took 0 bases from V and 6 from J, leaving 14 bases between them. The germline gives CDR1 MNHEY, CDR2 SVGAGI. As DNA, the CDR3 is TGTGCCAGCAGTTACTCGGGATACACTCACGATGAAAAACTGTTTTTT. It specifies CASSYSGYTHDEKLFF.

This sequence joins TRBV2 and TRBJ2-1; 11 nucleotides agree with TRBD2. The J segment lost 8 bases and the V segment lost 3 bases, leaving 9 bases of the junction unmatched. The CDR3 loop spans 16 amino acids. The V gene's germline CDR1 is SNHLY and CDR2 FYNNEI. CDR3: CASSDSPSGGKDEQFF. As DNA, the CDR3 is TGTGCCAGCAGTGACTCGCCTAGCGGGGGGAAGGATGAGCAGTTCTTC.

This clone appeared once. The CDR3 reads CASSTQRGTEAFF. The CDR3 nucleotides read TGTGCCAGCAGCACCCAGAGGGGAACTGAAGCTTTCTTT. The rearrangement links TRBV6-5 to TRBJ1-1; possibly TRBD1 for D (5 bases). Germline V gene data show CDR1 as MNHEY and CDR2 as SVGAGI. CDR3 size: 13 residues. V lost 6 bases and J 5 bases, leaving 13 bases between the germline ends.

This clone was seen a single time. The chain joins TRBV5-1 to TRBJ2-7; possible D gene TRBD2, 5 bases. This CDR3 contains 13 residues. V lost 0 bases to trimming and J lost 5 bases, with 9 bases between them. Per the germline V gene, CDR1 is SGHRS and CDR2 is YFSETQ. The CDR3 is CASSLVEADEQYF. The DNA for the CDR3 is TGCGCCAGCAGCTTGGTAGAAGCGGACGAGCAGTACTTC.

This clone has just one count. V gene TRBV27 combines with J gene TRBJ1-6; 9 nucleotides line up with TRBD1. Unmatched junction bases numbered 11, after V lost 5 bases and J lost 0 bases. The CDR3 covers 19 residues. Germline CDR1 reads MNHEY; CDR2 reads SMNVEV (reference sequence). The CDR3 sequence: CASSSVGTGFRSYNSPLHF. The CDR3 DNA reads TGTGCCAGCAGTAGCGTTGGGACAGGGTTCCGCTCCTATAATTCACCCCTCCACTTT.